These T cell receptor beta chains were read from a single sample in a study of cytomegalovirus exposure and HLA in healthy donors. Produced via immunoSEQ multiplex PCR; TCRdb's table is partial and in-frame only. This table holds 90,000 to 150,000 clones, approximately 80% found once. Sequencing input: PBMCs. These receptors all come from a middle-aged man in good health and CMV-seropositive. CDR3s include the opening cysteine and the closing phenylalanine or tryptophan. Fields, in order: V gene, J gene, CDR3 protein.

v_gene: TRBV15; j_gene: TRBJ1-5; CDR3aa: CATSRDLGGNQPQHF
v_gene: TRBV30; j_gene: TRBJ1-2; CDR3aa: CAWTTGGYGYTF
v_gene: TRBV28; j_gene: TRBJ1-5; CDR3aa: CASSSAGGSNQPQHF
v_gene: TRBV28; j_gene: TRBJ1-4; CDR3aa: CASSLALDEKLFF
v_gene: TRBV6-1; j_gene: TRBJ1-1; CDR3aa: CASSEAGRPGGSRLF
v_gene: TRBV27; j_gene: TRBJ2-6; CDR3aa: CASSSPGGSGANVLTF
v_gene: TRBV5-6; j_gene: TRBJ2-2; CDR3aa: CASSDRDRELAGELFF
v_gene: TRBV11-2; j_gene: TRBJ2-5; CDR3aa: CASTLGGTGVETQYF
v_gene: TRBV21-1; j_gene: TRBJ1-5; CDR3aa: CASSKWAGDPPPNQPQHF
v_gene: TRBV7-7; j_gene: TRBJ2-7; CDR3aa: CASSPSVGTYEQYF
v_gene: TRBV6-1; j_gene: TRBJ2-7; CDR3aa: CASSLGGGYEQYF
v_gene: TRBV4-1; j_gene: TRBJ2-7; CDR3aa: CASSSRPQLAGEVYEQYF
v_gene: TRBV7-2; j_gene: TRBJ2-5; CDR3aa: CASSPGAGYQETQYF
v_gene: TRBV7-2; j_gene: TRBJ2-3; CDR3aa: CASSLVLAGGIDTQYF
v_gene: TRBV4-2; j_gene: TRBJ2-1; CDR3aa: CASSQEGVLAGSEQFF
v_gene: TRBV5-1; j_gene: TRBJ2-5; CDR3aa: CASSLVLGQGETQYF
v_gene: TRBV29-1; j_gene: TRBJ2-1; CDR3aa: CSVEEGKKGSNEQFF
v_gene: TRBV7-8; j_gene: TRBJ1-5; CDR3aa: CASSQDRGPGQPQHF
v_gene: TRBV4-2; j_gene: TRBJ2-7; CDR3aa: CASSRDSHEQYF
v_gene: TRBV28; j_gene: TRBJ2-3; CDR3aa: CASTRRGRRLAGTTDTQYF
v_gene: TRBV2; j_gene: TRBJ1-4; CDR3aa: CASSGGRDEKLFF
v_gene: TRBV7-2; j_gene: TRBJ1-6; CDR3aa: CASSLGDRGDISPLHF
v_gene: TRBV27; j_gene: TRBJ2-7; CDR3aa: CASSLRYENRQGGYEQYF
v_gene: TRBV9; j_gene: TRBJ2-1; CDR3aa: CASSVDQRGASTHNEQFF
v_gene: TRBV10-3; j_gene: TRBJ1-1; CDR3aa: CAISAGQGNTEAFF
v_gene: TRBV19; j_gene: TRBJ1-6; CDR3aa: CASSAWDFENSPLHF
v_gene: TRBV27; j_gene: TRBJ2-3; CDR3aa: CASSLRGAGGYRYTDTQYF
v_gene: TRBV20-1; j_gene: TRBJ1-2; CDR3aa: CSMTGAAGYTF
v_gene: TRBV28; j_gene: TRBJ1-5; CDR3aa: CASSFSHELLSNQPQHF
v_gene: TRBV28; j_gene: TRBJ1-4; CDR3aa: CAGSRAGGNEKLFF
v_gene: TRBV7-9; j_gene: TRBJ1-1; CDR3aa: CASSQRDSLNTEAFF
v_gene: TRBV18; j_gene: TRBJ1-6; CDR3aa: CASSRGQADSPLHF
v_gene: TRBV10-3; j_gene: TRBJ2-7; CDR3aa: CAISELGSGEQYF
v_gene: TRBV9; j_gene: TRBJ2-1; CDR3aa: CASSVEVRDSPNEQFF
v_gene: TRBV28; j_gene: TRBJ1-6; CDR3aa: CASSFAGDGSPLHF
v_gene: TRBV27; j_gene: TRBJ1-1; CDR3aa: CASSFRGQGTLSEAFF
v_gene: TRBV6-5; j_gene: TRBJ1-4; CDR3aa: CASKNRQGREKLFF
v_gene: TRBV4-1; j_gene: TRBJ2-7; CDR3aa: CASSRQHTSTSYEQYF
v_gene: TRBV15; j_gene: TRBJ1-4; CDR3aa: CATSREGRGTNEKLFF
v_gene: TRBV18; j_gene: TRBJ2-2; CDR3aa: CASQRDWDTGELFF
v_gene: TRBV29-1; j_gene: TRBJ2-3; CDR3aa: CSVEAATSGSTDTQYF
v_gene: TRBV18; j_gene: TRBJ2-3; CDR3aa: CASSTGGVTDTQYF
v_gene: TRBV6-1; j_gene: TRBJ1-6; CDR3aa: CASSEQGWFWDRGYNSPLHF
v_gene: TRBV28; j_gene: TRBJ2-1; CDR3aa: CASRPGSGGRLDNEQFF
v_gene: TRBV7-9; j_gene: TRBJ2-1; CDR3aa: CASRTGGWDEQFF
v_gene: TRBV28; j_gene: TRBJ2-3; CDR3aa: CASSPGGGTDTQYF
v_gene: TRBV7-3; j_gene: TRBJ2-1; CDR3aa: CASSLREPPNEQFF
v_gene: TRBV7-7; j_gene: TRBJ2-3; CDR3aa: CASSPSSGTDTQYF
v_gene: TRBV7-6; j_gene: TRBJ1-1; CDR3aa: CASSLGTHEAFF
v_gene: TRBV6-5; j_gene: TRBJ1-6; CDR3aa: CASRQTGDLKVHF
v_gene: TRBV27; j_gene: TRBJ2-1; CDR3aa: CASSSLGDRGYNEQFF
v_gene: TRBV28; j_gene: TRBJ1-6; CDR3aa: CASAGRGSHNSPLHF
v_gene: TRBV28; j_gene: TRBJ1-5; CDR3aa: CASGHGGGNQPQHF
v_gene: TRBV2; j_gene: TRBJ1-5; CDR3aa: CASKSRASNQPQHF
v_gene: TRBV6-5; j_gene: TRBJ1-2; CDR3aa: CASTGGFGGYTF
v_gene: TRBV9; j_gene: TRBJ2-5; CDR3aa: CASSEQGNPQETQYF
v_gene: TRBV7-3; j_gene: TRBJ1-6; CDR3aa: CASSLILRGNSPLHF